Included here is one T cell receptor (beta chain) sequence, with context. This PCR relied on a set of 60 Vbeta primers and 13 Jbeta primers. Authors' methods: Later reanalysis found around 74 million unique TCR beta chains, some 10 million of them shared. Assay: immunoSEQ multiplex PCR; the TCRdb copy retains only in-frame clones and omits some. V, J and clone size reflect that table, while D and trimming were determined from the DNA. The table lists some 140,000 clones, 80% of them singletons. This specimen comes from a study of cytomegalovirus exposure and HLA in healthy donors. Input material: PBMCs. The sequence derives from a man younger than 45 in good health and CMV-seropositive.

The CDR3 DNA sequence: TGTGCCAGCAGATCAGGGGGCAATCAGCCCCAGCATTTT. Protein product: CASRSGGNQPQHF. This rearrangement joins TRBV28 to TRBJ1-5, with D tentatively TRBD1 (6 bases). The V end was cut by 6 bases, the J end by 2 bases, with 8 bases between. Germline CDR1 reads MDHEN; CDR2 reads SYDVKM. The CDR3 length is 13 residues.